The entry below describes one TCR beta chain. Some clones are missing from TCRdb's copy, which holds only in-frame ones; the method was immunoSEQ multiplex PCR. The profile covers a few thousand clones, with roughly 16% appearing a single time and 9% taken by the ten largest. The data belong to a study of tumour-infiltrating T cells in Burkitt lymphoma. Study information: Productive clonality predicted overall and progression-free survival.

The sequence was obtained from a human donor with relapsed Burkitt lymphoma. The source material was tumor tissue from a relapse.

This chain's CDR3 is CASRPGPPRDTEAFF. The CDR3 coding sequence is TGTGCCAGCAGACCCGGTCCTCCCCGGGACACTGAAGCTTTCTTT. The chain employs TRBV6-6 and TRBJ1-1, with unresolved D. The CDR3 has 15 residues. Trimming removed 6 bases from V and 3 bases from J, with 17 bases in between. Germline assignment: CDR1 MNHNY and CDR2 SVGAGI (reference sequence).